These 10 T cell receptor beta chains were sequenced from one sample in a study of low-dose radiotherapy and immunotherapy resistance in tumors. Time point in this sample: before trial treatment. Alpha and beta chains were covered, as first-strand cDNA relied on TRAV- and TRBV-specific primers. With a constant-region primer and a V-primer adapter, TCRs were subjected to approximately 21 PCR cycles of amplification. TCRdb reanalysed the reads using MiXCR and keeps one entry per CDR3 protein. The sample gives 65,000 to 90,000 distinct CDR3 sequences, about 20% of which show up once; 5.9% is in the top ten. This specimen consisted of PBMCs, obtained before treatment. The origin of the receptors is a male donor with prostate cancer.

This clonotype was picked up a small number of times. This may stem from a read error, because a much larger clone lies one nucleotide away. The gene calls are TRBV6-2 or TRBV6-3 and TRBJ1-6; no definite D call. This CDR3 has 13 amino acids. Germline V gene data show CDR1 as MNHEY and CDR2 as SVGEGT. This CDR3 reads CTSRDTGDSPLHF. The DNA for the CDR3 is TGTACCAGCCGCGACACGGGAGATTCACCCCTCCACTTT.

The J gene is TRBJ2-2, the V gene TRBV13; unclear D gene. The CDR3 has 16 amino acids. The ends were cut back, 1 base at V and 3 bases at J, with 12 bases in the middle. CDR1 PRHDT and CDR2 FYEKMQ come from the germline V gene (reference sequence). The CDR3 spells CASSLVRAADTGELFF. CDR3 in DNA: TGTGCCAGCAGCTTAGTCCGGGCGGCGGACACCGGGGAGCTGTTTTTT.

This clonotype has at least ten counts. V and J are TRBV30 and TRBJ2-3; possible D gene TRBD1, 5 bases. From germline, CDR1 is GTSNPN and CDR2 SVGIG (reference sequence). The CDR3 is made up of 14 amino acids. Trimming stripped 2 bases from V and 1 base from J, with 10 bases between. This chain's CDR3 is CAWSNRFGTDTQYF. For the CDR3, the DNA is TGTGCCTGGAGTAACAGGTTTGGCACAGATACGCAGTATTTT.

This clonotype was counted ten times or more. J is TRBJ2-1 and V is TRBV30, with 9 bases lining up with TRBD2. Germline V gene lookup returns CDR1 GTSNPN and CDR2 SVGIG (reference sequence). The J segment lost 8 bases and the V segment lost 3 bases, leaving 14 bases of the junction unmatched. CDR3 length equals 16 residues. The CDR3 protein is CAWRRVPGLAIHEQFF. Here the CDR3 DNA reads TGTGCCTGGAGAAGAGTTCCGGGACTAGCTATCCATGAGCAGTTCTTC.

On this clonotype: At one boundary the junction diverges from the germline segment, which might be a read error. The chain has TRBV6-8 and TRBJ2-1, with D tentatively TRBD1 (6 bases). The CDR3 loop spans 15 amino acids. CDR1 is MNHGY, CDR2 SAAAGT, per germline. The CDR3 DNA is TGTGCCAGCAGTGAAAGGGGGATCTCCTACGATGAGCAGTTCTTC. Residues: CASSERGISYDEQFF.

This clonotype has a count of ten or more. The chain is built from TRBV30 and TRBJ1-3, with D hard to call. Germline V lookup: CDR1 GTSNPN, CDR2 SVGIG (reference sequence). The CDR3 is made up of 15 amino acids. V lost 2 bases to trimming and J lost 0 bases, with 11 bases between them. The CDR3 DNA reads as TGTGCCTGGAGTCCCGGAGGGAGCTCTGGAAACACCATATATTTT. It codes for CAWSPGGSSGNTIYF.

This clonotype was picked up many times. The rearrangement joins TRBV28 to TRBJ2-3; D is possibly TRBD2 (6 bases). CDR1 and CDR2 (germline): MDHEN, SYDVKM. The CDR3 contains 20 residues. V lost 6 bases and J 2 bases, leaving 30 bases between the germline ends. CDR3 nucleotides: TGTGCCAGCAGCCTGCGGGGACGTTACTTAGTTGAGAAACCCACAGATACGCAGTATTTT. It translates to CASSLRGRYLVEKPTDTQYF.

This clonotype was counted only a few times. The chain has TRBV5-1 and TRBJ1-1; TRBD1 might be the D (6 bases). The germline V and J ends were trimmed by 4 bases and 3 bases, with 19 bases remaining between them. Looked up from germline, CDR1 is SGHRS and CDR2 is YFSETQ. This CDR3 spans 16 amino acids. In DNA, the CDR3 is TGCGCCAGCAGCAAAAAGGTCCCGGAGGGGGACACTGAAGCTTTCTTT. Its protein product is CASSKKVPEGDTEAFF.

In this sample, this clonotype turned up many times. This sequence joins TRBV7-9 and TRBJ2-7; tentatively, D is TRBD2 (7 bases). The CDR3 contains 15 residues. The germline V gene has CDR1 SEHNR and CDR2 FQNEAQ (reference sequence). The germline V and J ends were trimmed by 5 bases and 0 bases, with 14 bases remaining between them. CDR3 DNA: TGTGCCAGCAGCGGGGGGGGCGGGAGCTCCTACGAGCAGTACTTC. Protein sequence: CASSGGGGSSYEQYF.

This clonotype was recorded many times. The V and J genes are TRBV3-1 and TRBJ2-1; possibly TRBD1 or TRBD2 for D (5 bases each). The CDR3 consists of 17 residues. V gave up 4 bases and J gave up 6 bases, with 22 bases separating them. The germline CDR1 and CDR2 sequences are LGHDT and YNNKEL (reference sequence). Here the CDR3 DNA reads TGTGCCAGCAGCCCCCCCCCGTGGGACCCCGAGGCCAATGAGCAGTTCTTC. Amino acids: CASSPPPWDPEANEQFF.